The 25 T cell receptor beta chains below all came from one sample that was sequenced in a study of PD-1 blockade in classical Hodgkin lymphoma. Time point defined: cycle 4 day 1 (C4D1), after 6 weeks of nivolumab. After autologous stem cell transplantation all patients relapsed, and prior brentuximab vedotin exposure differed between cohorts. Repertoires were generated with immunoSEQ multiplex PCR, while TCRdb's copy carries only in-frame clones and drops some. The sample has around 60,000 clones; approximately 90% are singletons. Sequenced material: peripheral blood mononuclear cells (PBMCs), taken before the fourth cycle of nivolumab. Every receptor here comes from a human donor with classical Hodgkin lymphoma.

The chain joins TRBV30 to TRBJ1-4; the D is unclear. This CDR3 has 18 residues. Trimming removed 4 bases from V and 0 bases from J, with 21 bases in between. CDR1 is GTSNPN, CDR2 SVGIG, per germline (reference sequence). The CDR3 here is CAWTTKPARWATNEKLFF. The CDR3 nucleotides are TGTGCCTGGACCACCAAGCCCGCGCGGTGGGCAACTAATGAAAAACTGTTTTTT.

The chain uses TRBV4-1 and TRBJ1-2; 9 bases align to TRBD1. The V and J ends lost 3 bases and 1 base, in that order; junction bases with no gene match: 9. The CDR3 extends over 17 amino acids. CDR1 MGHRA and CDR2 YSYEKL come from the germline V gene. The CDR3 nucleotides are TGCGCCAGCAGCCACTCGGCCGGGACAGGGATTAACTATGGCTACACCTTC. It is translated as CASSHSAGTGINYGYTF.

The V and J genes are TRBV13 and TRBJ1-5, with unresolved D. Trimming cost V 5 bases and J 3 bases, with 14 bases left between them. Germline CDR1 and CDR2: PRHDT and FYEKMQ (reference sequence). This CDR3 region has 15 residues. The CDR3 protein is CASSPGSGNNQPQHF. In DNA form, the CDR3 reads TGTGCCAGCAGCCCCGGCAGCGGGAACAATCAGCCCCAGCATTTT.

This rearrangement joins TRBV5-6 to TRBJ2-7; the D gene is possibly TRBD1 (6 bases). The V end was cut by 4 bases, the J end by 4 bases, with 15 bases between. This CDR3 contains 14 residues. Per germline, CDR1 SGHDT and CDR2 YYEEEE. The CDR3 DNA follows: TGTGCCAGCAGCCTAAAGACAGGAATTTACGAGCAGTACTTC. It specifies CASSLKTGIYEQYF.

CDR3 nucleotide sequence: TGTGCCAGCAGTCAGGACTATAGCTCCTACGAGCAGTACTTC. This encodes CASSQDYSSYEQYF. V gene TRBV6-5 combines with J gene TRBJ2-7, with TRBD2 as a possible D gene (6 bases). Trimming removed 5 bases from V and 0 bases from J, with 11 bases in between. Germline assignment: CDR1 MNHEY and CDR2 SVGAGI. The CDR3 consists of 14 residues.

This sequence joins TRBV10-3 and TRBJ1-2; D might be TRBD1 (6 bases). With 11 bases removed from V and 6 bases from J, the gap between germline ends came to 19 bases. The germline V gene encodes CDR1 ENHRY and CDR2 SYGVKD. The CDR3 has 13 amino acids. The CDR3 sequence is CAATGSLLDGYTF. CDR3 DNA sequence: TGTGCCGCAACAGGGTCTCTATTAGATGGCTACACCTTC.

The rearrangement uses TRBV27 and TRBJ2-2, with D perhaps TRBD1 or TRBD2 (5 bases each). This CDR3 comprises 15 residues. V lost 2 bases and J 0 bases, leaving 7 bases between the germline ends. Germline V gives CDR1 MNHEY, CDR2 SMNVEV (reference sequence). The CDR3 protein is CASSLLGANTGELFF. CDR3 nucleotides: TGTGCCAGCAGTTTACTGGGGGCGAACACCGGGGAGCTGTTTTTT.

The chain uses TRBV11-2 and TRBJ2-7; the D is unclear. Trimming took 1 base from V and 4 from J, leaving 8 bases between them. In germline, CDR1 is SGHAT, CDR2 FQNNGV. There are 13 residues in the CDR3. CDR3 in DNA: TGTGCCAGCAGCTTAGCGGTGGATTACGAGCAGTACTTC. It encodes CASSLAVDYEQYF.

The CDR3 region is CASSIQGFNEQFF. The CDR3 nucleotides are TGTGCCAGTAGTATACAGGGTTTCAATGAGCAGTTCTTC. The genes are TRBV19 and TRBJ2-1; TRBD1 might be the D (5 bases). Germline V gene data show CDR1 as LNHDA and CDR2 as SQIVND (reference sequence). The CDR3 covers 13 residues. V was shortened by 2 bases and J by 6 bases, with 8 bases between the two germline ends. The full variable domain, with the rest looked up from reference TRBV19 and TRBJ2-1, is DGGITQSPKYLFRKEGQNVTLSCEQNLNHDAMYWYRQDPGQGLRLIYYSQIVNDFQKGDIAEGYSVSREKKESFPLTVTSAQKNPTAFYLCASSIQGFNEQFFGPGTRLTVL.

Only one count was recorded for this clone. Here the CDR3 reads CASSQLGLAGQETQYF. The CDR3 nucleotides are TGTGCCAGCAGCCAACTGGGACTAGCGGGACAAGAGACCCAGTACTTC. The chain recombines TRBV4-2 with TRBJ2-5, with 13 bases identical to TRBD2. The CDR3 covers 16 residues. Germline V gene data show CDR1 as LGHNA and CDR2 as YNFKEQ. V lost 2 bases to trimming and J lost 2 bases; unmatched junction nucleotides: 2.

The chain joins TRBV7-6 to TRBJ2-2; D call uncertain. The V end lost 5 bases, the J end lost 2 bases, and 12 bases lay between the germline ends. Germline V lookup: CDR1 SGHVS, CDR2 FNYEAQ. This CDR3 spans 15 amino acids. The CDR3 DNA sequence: TGTGCCAGCAGCCAAATAGGAGCAAACACCGGGGAGCTGTTTTTT. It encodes CASSQIGANTGELFF.

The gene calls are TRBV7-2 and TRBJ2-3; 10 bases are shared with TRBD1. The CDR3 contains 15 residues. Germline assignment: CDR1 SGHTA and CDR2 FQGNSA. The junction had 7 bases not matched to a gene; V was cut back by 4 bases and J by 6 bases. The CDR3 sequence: CASSSVTGGWDTQYF. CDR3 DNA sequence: TGTGCCAGCAGCTCAGTGACAGGGGGCTGGGATACGCAGTATTTT.

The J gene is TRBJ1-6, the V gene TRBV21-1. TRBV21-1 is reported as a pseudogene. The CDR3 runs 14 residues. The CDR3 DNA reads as TGTGCCAGCAAGAGTCCCGGGACTAGTTCACCCCTCCACTTT. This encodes CASKSPGTSSPLHF.

CDR3 in amino acids: CASSRGPQKGETQYF. CDR3 bases: TGTGCCAGCAGCCGCGGACCCCAAAAAGGAGAGACCCAGTACTTC. The V gene is TRBV11-3, the J gene TRBJ2-5, with D unclear. In germline, CDR1 is SGHNT, CDR2 YENEEA. The CDR3 spans 15 residues. The V end lost 5 bases, the J end lost 4 bases, and 17 bases lay between the germline ends.

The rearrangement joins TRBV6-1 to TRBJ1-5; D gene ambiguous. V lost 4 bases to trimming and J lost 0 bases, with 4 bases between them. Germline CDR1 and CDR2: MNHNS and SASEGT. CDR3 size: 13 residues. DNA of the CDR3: TGTGCCAGCAGTGTAGATAGCAATCAGCCCCAGCATTTT. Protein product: CASSVDSNQPQHF.

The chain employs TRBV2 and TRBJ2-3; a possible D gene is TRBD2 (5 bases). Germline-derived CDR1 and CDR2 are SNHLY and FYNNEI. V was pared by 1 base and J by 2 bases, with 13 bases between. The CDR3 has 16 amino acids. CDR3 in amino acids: CASSEERLFSTDTQYF. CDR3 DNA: TGTGCCAGCAGTGAAGAGCGGCTTTTTTCCACAGATACGCAGTATTTT.

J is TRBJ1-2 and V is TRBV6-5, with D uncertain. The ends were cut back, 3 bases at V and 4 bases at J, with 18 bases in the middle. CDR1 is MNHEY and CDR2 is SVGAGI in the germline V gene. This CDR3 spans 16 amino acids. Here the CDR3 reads CASSYTGVGASYGYTF. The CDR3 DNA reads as TGTGCCAGCAGTTATACCGGGGTGGGAGCAAGCTATGGCTACACCTTC.

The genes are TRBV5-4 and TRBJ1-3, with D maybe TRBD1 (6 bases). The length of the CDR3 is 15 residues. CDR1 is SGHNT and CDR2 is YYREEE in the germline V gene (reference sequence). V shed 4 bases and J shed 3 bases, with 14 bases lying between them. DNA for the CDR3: TGTGCCAGCAGCCTAAACTCAGGGGATGGAAACACCATATATTTT. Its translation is CASSLNSGDGNTIYF.

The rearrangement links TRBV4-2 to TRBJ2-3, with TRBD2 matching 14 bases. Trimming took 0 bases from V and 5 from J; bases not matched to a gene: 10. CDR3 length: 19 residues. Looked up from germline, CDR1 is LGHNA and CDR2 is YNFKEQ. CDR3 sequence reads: CASSQELGLAGVGVDTQYF. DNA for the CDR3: TGTGCCAGCAGCCAAGAGTTGGGACTAGCGGGAGTAGGGGTAGATACGCAGTATTTT.

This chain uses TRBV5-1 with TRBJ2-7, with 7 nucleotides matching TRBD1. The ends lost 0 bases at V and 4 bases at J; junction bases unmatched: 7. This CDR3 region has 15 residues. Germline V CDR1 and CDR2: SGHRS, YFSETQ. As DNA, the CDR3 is TGCGCCAGCAGCTTGGTAGGGGGCAAGTGGTACGAGCAGTACTTC. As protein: CASSLVGGKWYEQYF.

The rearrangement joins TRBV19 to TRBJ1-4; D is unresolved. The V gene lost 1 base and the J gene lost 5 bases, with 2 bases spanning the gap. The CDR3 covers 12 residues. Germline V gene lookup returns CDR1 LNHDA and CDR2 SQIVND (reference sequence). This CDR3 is CASSIVNEKLFF. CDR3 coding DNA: TGTGCCAGTAGTATAGTGAATGAAAAACTGTTTTTT.

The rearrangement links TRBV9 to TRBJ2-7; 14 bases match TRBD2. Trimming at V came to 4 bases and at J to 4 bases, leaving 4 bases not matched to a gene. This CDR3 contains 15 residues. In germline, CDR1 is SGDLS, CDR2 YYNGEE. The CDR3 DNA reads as TGTGCCAGCAGCCCTCGGACTAGCGGGAGGTACGAGCAGTACTTC. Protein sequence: CASSPRTSGRYEQYF. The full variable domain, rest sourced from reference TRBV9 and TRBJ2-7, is DSGVTQTPKHLITATGQRVTLRCSPRSGDLSVYWYQQSLDQGLQFLIQYYNGEERAKGNILERFSAQQFPDLHSELNLSSLELGDSALYFCASSPRTSGRYEQYFGPGTRLTVT.

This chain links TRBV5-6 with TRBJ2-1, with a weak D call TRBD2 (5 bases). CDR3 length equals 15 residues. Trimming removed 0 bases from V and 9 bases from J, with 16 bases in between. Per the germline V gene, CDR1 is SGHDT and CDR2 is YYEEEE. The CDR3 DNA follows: TGTGCCAGCAGCTTGGGTGGTGAGGGTGGAATTGAGCAGTTCTTC. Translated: CASSLGGEGGIEQFF.

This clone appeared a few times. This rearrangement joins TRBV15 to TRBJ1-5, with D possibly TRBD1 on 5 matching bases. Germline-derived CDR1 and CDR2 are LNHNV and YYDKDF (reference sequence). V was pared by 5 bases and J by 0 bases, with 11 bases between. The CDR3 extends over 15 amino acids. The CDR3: CATSERQYSNQPQHF. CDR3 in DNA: TGTGCCACCAGCGAGAGACAGTATAGCAATCAGCCCCAGCATTTT.

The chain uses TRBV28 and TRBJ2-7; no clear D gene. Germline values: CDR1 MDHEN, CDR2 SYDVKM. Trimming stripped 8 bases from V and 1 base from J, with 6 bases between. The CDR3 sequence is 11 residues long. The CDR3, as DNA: TGTGCCAGCTCAGGATCCTACGAGCAGTACTTC. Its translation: CASSGSYEQYF.